These 21 T cell receptor beta chains came from one sample sequenced in a study of T cell repertoires in cytomegalovirus infection (dated by TCRdb to between 2019 and 2020). Sequencing was performed on an Illumina HiSeq 1500. TCRdb redid the processing of the public reads, applying fastp at Q25 and MiXCR, and retained in-frame beta chains. CDR3 protein duplicates are merged, each entry listing the most common genes and DNA. The sample table holds about 260,000 distinct CDR3 sequences, of which roughly 9.1% were seen once. In total, the top ten clones hold about 16% of the sample. The sequencing sample was made of PBMCs. The receptors here all came from a human donor in good health (CMV status not recorded). Some clones in this sample may be carry-over from other donors' samples.

This clonotype was observed at least ten times. The V call is TRBV7-2, the J call TRBJ2-1; D call uncertain. The CDR3 has 16 residues. V was shortened by 2 bases and J by 0 bases, with 11 bases between the two germline ends. Germline CDR1 is SGHTA and CDR2 is FQGNSA. The CDR3 nucleotides are TGTGCCAGCAGCTTAACCCAGTTGGCCTCCTACAATGAGCAGTTCTTC. It yields the protein CASSLTQLASYNEQFF.

This clonotype was counted ten times or more. V and J are TRBV12-3 or TRBV12-4 and TRBJ1-5; the match to TRBD1 covers 7 bases. The CDR3 runs 16 residues. The trim removed 3 bases at V and 6 bases at J, leaving 11 bases unmatched. CDR3 protein: CASSFGARQGSQPQHF. Here the CDR3 DNA reads TGTGCCAGCAGTTTTGGGGCCCGACAGGGTAGTCAGCCCCAGCATTTT.

V and J are TRBV11-3 and TRBJ2-3; D unclear. Looked up from germline, CDR1 is SGHNT and CDR2 is YENEEA. The V end was cut by 6 bases, the J end by 6 bases, with 13 bases between. The CDR3 has 13 residues. The CDR3 coding sequence is TGTGCCAGCAGTACCAATCAACTCGATACGCAGTATTTT. Amino acids: CASSTNQLDTQYF.

This clonotype was counted ten times or more. This chain links TRBV7-2 with TRBJ2-3; possibly TRBD2 for D (5 bases). CDR3 length: 12 residues. CDR1 and CDR2 (germline): SGHTA, FQGNSA. Trimming cost V 2 bases and J 13 bases, with 13 bases left between them. Written as DNA, the CDR3 is TGTGCCAGCAGCTTAACAGCCGGGGTAAAGTATTTT. Residues: CASSLTAGVKYF.

This clonotype has only a few counts. The chain recombines TRBV18 with TRBJ2-1; 7 nucleotides agree with TRBD2. This CDR3 comprises 15 residues. CDR1 is KGHSH, CDR2 LQKENI, per germline. After removal of 6 bases from V and 5 bases from J, the junction contained 10 bases not matched to a gene. This chain's CDR3 is CASSQAGTTNNEQFF. DNA of the CDR3: TGTGCCAGCTCCCAAGCCGGGACTACCAACAATGAGCAGTTCTTC.

This clonotype turned up a few times. This sequence joins TRBV7-2 and TRBJ2-7, with 10 bases matching TRBD2. The V segment lost 3 bases and the J segment 0 bases; nucleotides outside the gene matches: 2. Germline-derived CDR1 and CDR2 are SGHTA and FQGNSA. The CDR3 contains 15 residues. CDR3 DNA sequence: TGTGCCAGCAGCTTCAGCGGGGGGGCCTCCTACGAGCAGTACTTC. It specifies CASSFSGGASYEQYF. The whole variable domain, filled in from reference TRBV7-2 and TRBJ2-7, reads GAGVSQSPSNKVTEKGKDVELRCDPISGHTALYWYRQSLGQGLEFLIYFQGNSAPDKSGLPSDRFSAERTGGSVSTLTIQRTQQEDSAVYLCASSFSGGASYEQYFGPGTRLTVT.

This clonotype was counted a few times. This chain links TRBV6-2 or TRBV6-3 with TRBJ1-4; no firm D call. This CDR3 region has 16 residues. Per the germline V gene, CDR1 is MNHEY and CDR2 is SVGEGT. Deletions cut 0 bases from V and 6 bases from J, with 14 bases between. This chain's CDR3 is CASSYSGRLRDEKLFF. CDR3 in DNA: TGTGCCAGCAGTTACTCCGGACGGCTGAGAGATGAAAAACTGTTTTTT.

This clonotype was seen many times. This chain uses TRBV6-5 with TRBJ2-5; the D is unclear. Trimming left V 0 bases short and J 4 bases short, with 6 bases between. The CDR3 contains 13 residues. The germline V gene encodes CDR1 MNHEY and CDR2 SVGAGI. CDR3 DNA sequence: TGTGCCAGCAGTTACTCTAAGCGAGAGACCCAGTACTTC. It yields the protein CASSYSKRETQYF.

This clonotype was counted between two and nine times. The genes are TRBV6-6 and TRBJ2-2; 8 positions match TRBD1. Germline values: CDR1 MNHNY, CDR2 SVGAGI (reference sequence). This CDR3 is 19 amino acids long. Losses at the gene ends were 0 bases for V and 1 base for J; bases not matched to a gene: 10. The CDR3 region has the DNA TGTGCCAGCAGTTACTCGACGGGCTTCAGGGGGCTGAACACCGGGGAGCTGTTTTTT. This codes for CASSYSTGFRGLNTGELFF.

This clonotype was seen at least ten times. CDR3 DNA: TGTGCCAGCAGTTACTCGCCCGGAGGGCCCGACAATCAGCCCCAGCATTTT. Translation gives CASSYSPGGPDNQPQHF. This sequence joins TRBV6-2 or TRBV6-3 and TRBJ1-5; D not certain. Germline-derived CDR1 and CDR2 are MNHEY and SVGEGT. CDR3 length: 17 amino acids. V lost 0 bases, J lost 3 bases, and 15 bases lay in between.

The rearrangement joins TRBV30 to TRBJ1-4; 9 bases fit TRBD1. Germline assignment: CDR1 GTSNPN and CDR2 SVGIG (reference sequence). This CDR3 spans 14 amino acids. J was trimmed by 12 bases and V by 0 bases; bases with no gene match: 8. In nucleotides, the CDR3 is TGTGCCTGGAGTGTACCGGGGACAGGGAAGGAACTGTTTTTT. Amino acids: CAWSVPGTGKELFF.

V is TRBV6-2 or TRBV6-3 and J is TRBJ2-2; 13 bases are shared with TRBD2. The CDR3 runs to 14 residues. Germline V gene lookup returns CDR1 MNHEY and CDR2 SVGEGT. Trimming at V came to 10 bases and at J to 9 bases, leaving 8 bases not matched to a gene. The chain's CDR3 is CATTSGGATRELFF. CDR3 bases: TGTGCCACCACTAGCGGGGGGGCGACCCGGGAGCTGTTTTTT.

In this sample, this clonotype turned up a few times. V and J are TRBV6-2 or TRBV6-3 and TRBJ2-1; unclear D gene. V lost 2 bases to trimming and J lost 8 bases, with 10 bases between them. The CDR3 spans 13 residues. CDR1 MNHEY and CDR2 SVGEGT come from the germline V gene. CDR3 amino acids: CASSYPFPDEQFF. CDR3 bases: TGTGCCAGCAGTTACCCCTTCCCGGATGAGCAGTTCTTC.

At least ten counts were recorded for this clonotype. The chain links TRBV30 to TRBJ2-3, with D possibly TRBD1 on 6 matching bases. This CDR3 is 13 amino acids long. V lost 5 bases, J lost 4 bases, and 13 bases lay in between. Germline loops: CDR1 GTSNPN, CDR2 SVGIG (reference sequence). The CDR3 DNA reads as TGTGCCTGGGACCTTACAGGGCCAGATACGCAGTATTTT. It is translated as CAWDLTGPDTQYF.

This clonotype was recorded at least ten times. V usage is TRBV28 and J usage is TRBJ2-3; possible D gene TRBD1, 6 bases. This CDR3 region has 16 residues. Trimming shortened V by 6 bases and J by 5 bases, and 21 bases separated the two germline ends. Germline assignment: CDR1 MDHEN and CDR2 SYDVKM. CDR3 coding DNA: TGTGCCAGCAGAACCCGCAGGGGCCAGGTGGGAGATACGCAGTATTTT. Translated: CASRTRRGQVGDTQYF.

This clonotype was detected ten times or more. V is TRBV5-5 and J is TRBJ1-2; 7 bases agree with TRBD1. Germline values: CDR1 SGHKS, CDR2 YYEKEE (reference sequence). The ends lost 4 bases at V and 6 bases at J; junction bases unmatched: 18. CDR3 length: 17 amino acids. The CDR3 DNA sequence: TGTGCCAGCAGCCCCACGACCAGGGGGAGAGATCTACATGGCTACACCTTC. It is translated as CASSPTTRGRDLHGYTF.

This clonotype was picked up many times. CDR3 region: CASSLAGPNQPQHF. CDR3 coding DNA: TGTGCCAGCAGCTTAGCGGGACCCAATCAGCCCCAGCATTTT. The chain uses TRBV7-6 and TRBJ1-5; weak D call: TRBD1 (5 bases). Germline loops: CDR1 SGHVS, CDR2 FNYEAQ. Trimming took 0 bases from V and 3 from J, leaving 6 bases between them. This CDR3 has 14 amino acids.

V is TRBV30 and J is TRBJ2-1, with D possibly being TRBD1 (6 bases). V was pared by 3 bases and J by 8 bases, with 17 bases between. The CDR3 covers 14 residues. CDR1 is GTSNPN, CDR2 SVGIG, per germline (reference sequence). The chain's CDR3 is CAWRAQGRIYEQFF. Here the CDR3 DNA reads TGTGCCTGGAGGGCGCAGGGGCGTATCTATGAGCAGTTCTTC.

This clonotype showed up many times. V and J are TRBV7-3 and TRBJ2-3, with 9 bases aligning to TRBD2. The CDR3 length is 14 residues. J was trimmed by 2 bases and V by 5 bases; bases with no gene match: 2. The germline gives CDR1 SGHTA, CDR2 FQGTGA. The CDR3 reads CASSAGGSTDTQYF. CDR3 DNA: TGTGCCAGCAGCGCGGGGGGGTCCACAGATACGCAGTATTTT.

This clonotype appeared many times. V usage is TRBV18 and J usage is TRBJ2-1, with 9 nucleotides matching TRBD2. The CDR3 length is 16 residues. The J segment lost 4 bases and the V segment lost 3 bases, leaving 7 bases of the junction unmatched. Germline V gene sequence: CDR1 KGHSH, CDR2 LQKENI. CDR3 in amino acids: CASSPALAGTYNEQFF. The CDR3 coding sequence is TGTGCCAGCTCACCGGCTCTAGCGGGGACATACAATGAGCAGTTCTTC.

This clonotype showed up many times. This chain joins TRBV20-1 and TRBJ2-7; D call uncertain. Looked up from germline, CDR1 is DFQATT and CDR2 is SNEGSKA (reference sequence). V was shortened by 3 bases and J by 1 base, with 10 bases between the two germline ends. This CDR3 spans 13 amino acids. The CDR3 DNA reads TGCAGTGCTAGGACTGAAGTATCCTACGAGCAGTACTTC. This sequence encodes CSARTEVSYEQYF.